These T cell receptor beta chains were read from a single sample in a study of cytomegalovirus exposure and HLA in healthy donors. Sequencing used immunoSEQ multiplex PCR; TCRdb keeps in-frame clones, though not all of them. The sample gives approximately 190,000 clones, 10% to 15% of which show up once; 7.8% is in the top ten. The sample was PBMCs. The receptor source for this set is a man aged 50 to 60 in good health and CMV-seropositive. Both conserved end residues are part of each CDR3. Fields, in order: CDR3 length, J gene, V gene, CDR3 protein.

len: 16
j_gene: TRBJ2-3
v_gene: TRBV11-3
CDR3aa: CASSLDLQIGTDTQYF

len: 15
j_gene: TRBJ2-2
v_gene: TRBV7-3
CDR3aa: CASSPGTGFTGELFF

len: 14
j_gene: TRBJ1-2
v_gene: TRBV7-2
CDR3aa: CASSPGTFNYGYTF

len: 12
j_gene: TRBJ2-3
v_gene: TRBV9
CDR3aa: CASSVSGDTQYF

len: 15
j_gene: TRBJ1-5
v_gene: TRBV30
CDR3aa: CAWSVRLGVRQPQHF

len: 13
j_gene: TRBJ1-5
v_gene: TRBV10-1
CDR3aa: CASSAGFNQPQHF

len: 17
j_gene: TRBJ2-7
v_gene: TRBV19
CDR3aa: CASSKGGSGQRVVEQYF

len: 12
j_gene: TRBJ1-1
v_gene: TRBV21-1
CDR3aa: CASSYGSEGPCF

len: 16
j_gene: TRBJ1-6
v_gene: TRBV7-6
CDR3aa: CASSQSPSPYNSPLHF

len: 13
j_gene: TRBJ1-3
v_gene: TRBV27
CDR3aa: CASSPGGGNTIYF

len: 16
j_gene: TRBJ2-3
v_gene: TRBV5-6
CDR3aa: CASSLLSGGGEDTQYF

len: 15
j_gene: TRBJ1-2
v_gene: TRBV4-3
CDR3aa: CASSQVPGGGYGYTF

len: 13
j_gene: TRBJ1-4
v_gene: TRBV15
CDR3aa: CATVGRGRKGLFF

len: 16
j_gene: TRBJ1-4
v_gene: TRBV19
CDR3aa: CASSIGAQVINEKLFF

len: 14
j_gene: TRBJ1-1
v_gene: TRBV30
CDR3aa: CAWTLRRENTEAFF

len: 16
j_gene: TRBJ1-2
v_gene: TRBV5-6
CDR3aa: CASSSDRGISNYGYTF

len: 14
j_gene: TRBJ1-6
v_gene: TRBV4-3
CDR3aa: CASSLHRETSPLHF

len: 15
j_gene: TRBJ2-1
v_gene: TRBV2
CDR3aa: CASTPGLAVYNEQFF

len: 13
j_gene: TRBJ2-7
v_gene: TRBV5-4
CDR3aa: CASSFTGDFEQYF

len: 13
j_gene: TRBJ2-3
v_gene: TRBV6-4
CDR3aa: CASSDSRRDTQYF

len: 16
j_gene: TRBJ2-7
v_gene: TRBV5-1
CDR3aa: CASSLTPGQGVLEQYF

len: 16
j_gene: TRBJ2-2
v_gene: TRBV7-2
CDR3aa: CASSRAGPANTGELFF

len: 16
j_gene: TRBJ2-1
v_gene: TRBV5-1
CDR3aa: CASSLALSGASVEQFF

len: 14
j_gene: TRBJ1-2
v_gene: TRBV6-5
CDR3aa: CASSYSGTNYGYTF